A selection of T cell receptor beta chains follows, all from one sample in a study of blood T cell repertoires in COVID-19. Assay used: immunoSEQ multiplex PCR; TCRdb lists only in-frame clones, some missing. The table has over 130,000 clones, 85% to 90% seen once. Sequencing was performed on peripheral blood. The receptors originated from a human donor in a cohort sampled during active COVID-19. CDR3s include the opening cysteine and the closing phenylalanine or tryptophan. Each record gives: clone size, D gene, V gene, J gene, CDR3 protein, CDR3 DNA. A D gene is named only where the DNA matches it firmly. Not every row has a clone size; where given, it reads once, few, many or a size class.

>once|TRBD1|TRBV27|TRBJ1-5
CASSSDRVYQPQHF
TGTGCCAGCAGTTCCGACAGGGTGTATCAGCCCCAGCATTTT
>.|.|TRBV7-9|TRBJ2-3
CASSPSPGITDTQYF
TGTGCCAGCAGCCCCTCCCCGGGAATAACAGATACGCAGTATTTT
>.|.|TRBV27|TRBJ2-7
CASRGAPPSYEQYF
TGTGCCAGCAGGGGGGCCCCCCCCTCCTACGAGCAGTACTTC
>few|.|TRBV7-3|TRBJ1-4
CASSQQGATNEKLFF
TGTGCCAGCAGCCAACAGGGTGCAACTAATGAAAAACTGTTTTTT
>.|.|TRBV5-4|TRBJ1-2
CASSLEGLGYGYTF
TGTGCCAGCAGCTTAGAGGGACTAGGTTATGGCTACACCTTC
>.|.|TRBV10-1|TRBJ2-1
CASSESGRGSRGVYNEQFF
TGCGCCAGCAGTGAGTCGGGCAGGGGCAGTAGAGGCGTCTACAATGAGCAGTTCTTC
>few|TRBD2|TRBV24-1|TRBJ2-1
CATSDRIGLAGVNEQFF
TGTGCCACCAGTGATCGAATCGGACTAGCGGGAGTGAATGAGCAGTTCTTC
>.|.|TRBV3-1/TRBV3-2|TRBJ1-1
CASSQGGGRARTEAFF
TGTGCCAGCAGCCAAGGGGGAGGGAGGGCCCGAACTGAAGCTTTCTTT
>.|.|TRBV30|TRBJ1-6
CAWSPRAGKGYSPLHF
TGTGCCTGGAGTCCCCGGGCGGGGAAAGGCTATTCACCCCTCCACTTT
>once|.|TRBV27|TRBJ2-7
CASSFGSGYPYEQYF
TGTGCCAGCAGTTTTGGGTCAGGGTACCCCTACGAGCAGTACTTC
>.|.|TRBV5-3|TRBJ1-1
CAHLPRASEEGTEAFF
TGTGCACACCTACCCCGGGCTTCAGAGGAGGGCACTGAAGCTTTCTTT
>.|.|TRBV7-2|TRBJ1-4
CASSLGVATNEKLFF
TGTGCCAGCAGCTTAGGAGTTGCAACTAATGAAAAACTGTTTTTT
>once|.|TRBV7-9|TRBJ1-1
CASSPRFSLINTEAFF
TGTGCCAGCAGCCCCCGTTTTTCACTAATTAACACTGAAGCTTTCTTT
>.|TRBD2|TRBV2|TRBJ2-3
CASSEGLAGLTDTQYF
TGTGCCAGCAGTGAGGGACTAGCGGGCCTCACAGATACGCAGTATTTT
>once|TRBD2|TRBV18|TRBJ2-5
CASSPRLAGGPSQETQYF
TGTGCCAGCTCACCACGACTAGCGGGGGGCCCCTCCCAAGAGACCCAGTACTTC
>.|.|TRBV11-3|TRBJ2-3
CASSLPSGDTQYF
TGTGCCAGCAGCTTACCCTCGGGAGATACGCAGTATTTT
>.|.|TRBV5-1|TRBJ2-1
CASRITGRSYNEQFF
TGCGCCAGCAGAATCACAGGCCGCTCCTACAATGAGCAGTTCTTC
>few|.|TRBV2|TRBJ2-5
CASSGLPGDESQETQYF
TGTGCCAGCAGTGGACTCCCCGGAGACGAGAGTCAAGAGACCCAGTACTTC
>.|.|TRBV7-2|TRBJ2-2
CASSPRRGPGELFF
TGTGCCAGCAGCCCGAGGCGGGGCCCCGGGGAGCTGTTTTTT
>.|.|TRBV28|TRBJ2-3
CASSFQGLATDTQYF
TGTGCCAGCAGTTTCCAGGGGCTAGCCACAGATACGCAGTATTTT
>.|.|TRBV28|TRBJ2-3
CASSPVPVTQYF
TGTGCCAGCAGTCCCGTCCCAGTTACGCAGTATTTT
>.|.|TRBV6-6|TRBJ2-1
CASRGGGEVNEQFF
TGTGCCAGCCGAGGAGGAGGGGAGGTCAATGAGCAGTTCTTC
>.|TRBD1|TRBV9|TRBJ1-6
CASSVGQGAYNSPLHF
TGTGCCAGCAGCGTCGGACAGGGGGCCTATAATTCACCCCTCCACTTT
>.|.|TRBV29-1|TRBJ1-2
CSVAEDRSPIYGYTF
TGCAGCGTTGCCGAGGACAGAAGCCCCATCTATGGCTACACCTTC
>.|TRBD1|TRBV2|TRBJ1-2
CASSQPSGQGLRYGYTF
TGTGCCAGCAGTCAACCCTCGGGACAGGGCCTACGCTATGGCTACACCTTC
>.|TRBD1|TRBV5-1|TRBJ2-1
CARGSGQGDNEQFF
TGCGCCAGGGGTTCGGGACAGGGGGACAATGAGCAGTTCTTC
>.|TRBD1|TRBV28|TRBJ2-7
CASRQGVYEQYF
TGTGCCAGCAGACAGGGGGTCTACGAGCAGTACTTC
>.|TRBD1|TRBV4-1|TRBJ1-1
CASSQARGSNTEAFF
TGCGCCAGCAGCCAAGCCAGGGGGTCGAACACTGAAGCTTTCTTT
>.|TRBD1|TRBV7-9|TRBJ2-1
CASSVIQGANYNEQFF
TGTGCCAGCAGCGTTATACAGGGGGCCAACTACAATGAGCAGTTCTTC
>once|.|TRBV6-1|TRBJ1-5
CASSEGVSTNQPQHF
TGTGCCAGCAGTGAGGGAGTATCAACCAATCAGCCCCAGCATTTT
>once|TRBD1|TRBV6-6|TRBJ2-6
CASSHSGTGEAGANVLTF
TGTGCCAGCAGTCATTCCGGGACAGGGGAAGCTGGGGCCAACGTCCTGACTTTC
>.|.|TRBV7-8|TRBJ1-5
CASSFHPDTLSNQPQHF
TGTGCCAGCAGCTTTCACCCGGACACCCTTAGCAATCAGCCCCAGCATTTT
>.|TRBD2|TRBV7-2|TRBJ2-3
CASSLDSRGVTDTQYF
TGTGCCAGCAGCTTAGACTCGCGGGGGGTCACAGATACGCAGTATTTT
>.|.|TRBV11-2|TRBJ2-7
CASSPGTGTYEQYF
TGTGCCAGCAGCCCGGGGACTGGGACCTACGAGCAGTACTTC
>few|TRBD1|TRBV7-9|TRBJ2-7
CASSSIQGVSSYEQYF
TGTGCCAGCAGCTCGATACAGGGGGTTAGCTCCTACGAGCAGTACTTC
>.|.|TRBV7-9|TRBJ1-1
CASSPKWAGAEAFF
TGTGCCAGCAGCCCTAAGTGGGCAGGGGCTGAAGCTTTCTTT
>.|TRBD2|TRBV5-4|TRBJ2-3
CASRTSGSDTQYF
TGTGCCAGCAGGACTAGCGGGAGTGATACGCAGTATTTT
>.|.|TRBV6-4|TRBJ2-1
CASSEGEARGNEQFF
TGTGCCAGCAGTGAAGGGGAAGCGAGGGGGAATGAGCAGTTCTTC
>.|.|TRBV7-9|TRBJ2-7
CASHQEGQGKDYEQYF
TGTGCCAGTCACCAAGAGGGGCAGGGGAAAGACTACGAGCAGTACTTC
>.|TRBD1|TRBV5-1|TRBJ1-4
CASSEGQVASNEKLFF
TGCGCCAGCAGCGAAGGACAGGTGGCCTCGAATGAAAAACTGTTTTTT
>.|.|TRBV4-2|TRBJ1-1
CASQAGPEAFF
TGTGCCAGCCAGGCAGGCCCTGAAGCTTTCTTT
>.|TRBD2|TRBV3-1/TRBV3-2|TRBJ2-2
CASGRANTGELFF
TGTGCCAGCGGGAGGGCGAACACCGGGGAGCTGTTTTTT
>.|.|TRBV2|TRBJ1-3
CASEGLYLRSGNTIYF
TGTGCCAGCGAGGGTTTGTACCTTAGATCTGGAAACACCATATATTTT
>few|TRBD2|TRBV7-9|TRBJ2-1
CASSLELAGGAEQFF
TGTGCCAGCAGCTTAGAACTAGCGGGGGGTGCTGAGCAGTTCTTC
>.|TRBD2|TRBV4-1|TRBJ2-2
CASSQRQQRENTGELFF
TGCGCCAGCAGCCAAAGACAACAGCGGGAGAACACCGGGGAGCTGTTTTTT